The present T cell receptor (beta chain) was sequenced within a study of metastatic and nonmetastatic thyroid tumors. At the level of the study: Both malignant and benign thyroid patients supplied peripheral blood and tumor or nodule tissue samples, across which the repertoires of these patients were then compared.

The length of the CDR3 is 15 residues. The junction had 6 bases not matched to a gene; V was cut back by 0 bases and J by 4 bases. Germline assignment: CDR1 MNHEY and CDR2 SVGAGI. MiXCR re-clonotyped the PCR reads for TCRdb. The table has under 40,000 clones, 16% seen once. All patients reached thyroid surgery having received no treatment beforehand. The sequencing sample was made of blood. This receptor was obtained from a female donor with papillary thyroid cancer or a benign thyroid nodule (not recorded which). Some clones in this sample may be carry-over from other donors' samples. The chain employs TRBV6-5 and TRBJ2-7, with TRBD2 matching 7 bases. The CDR3 here is CASSYSRGMGYEQYF. The CDR3 DNA follows: TGTGCCAGCAGTTACTCGCGGGGGATGGGGTACGAGCAGTACTTC.